The sequence of this TCR beta chain was determined in a study of blood T cell repertoires in COVID-19. On the study more broadly: Sites across the United States, Italy and Spain contributed samples from acute and convalescent COVID-19.

V lost 7 bases to trimming and J lost 1 base; unmatched junction nucleotides: 4. The CDR3 is made up of 15 amino acids. Looked up from germline, CDR1 is MRHNA and CDR2 is SNTAGT. Study processing details: Estimation of nucleated cell counts was performed using reference gene primer amplification. Produced via immunoSEQ multiplex PCR; TCRdb's table is partial and in-frame only. That table furnishes V, J and clone size, whereas the DNA furnished D and trimming. Among about 50,000 clones listed, about 83% were seen once. This TCR was recovered from a man in his forties with acute or convalescent COVID-19. The chain couples TRBV6-4 to TRBJ2-7; 13 bases are shared with TRBD2. Sequencing was done on a sample of peripheral blood. The CDR3 DNA reads as TGTGCCAGCACCGGACTAGCGGGAGTATCCTACGAGCAGTACTTC. This encodes CASTGLAGVSYEQYF.